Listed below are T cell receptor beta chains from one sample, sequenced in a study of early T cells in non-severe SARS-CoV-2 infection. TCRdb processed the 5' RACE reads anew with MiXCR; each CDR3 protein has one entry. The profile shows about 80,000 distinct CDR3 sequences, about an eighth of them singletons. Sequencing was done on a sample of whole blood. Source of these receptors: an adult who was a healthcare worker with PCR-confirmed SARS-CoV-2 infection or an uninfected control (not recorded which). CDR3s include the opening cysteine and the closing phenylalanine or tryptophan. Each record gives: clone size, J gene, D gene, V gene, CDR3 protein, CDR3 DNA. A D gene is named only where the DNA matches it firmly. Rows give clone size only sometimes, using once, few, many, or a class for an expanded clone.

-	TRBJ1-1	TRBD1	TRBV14	CASSLSDRTGWAFF	TGTGCCAGCAGCCTCAGTGACCGGACAGGGTGGGCTTTCTTT
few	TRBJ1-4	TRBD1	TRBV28	CASSRPTGNEEKLFF	TGTGCCAGCAGCCGCCCGACAGGGAACGAGGAAAAACTGTTTTTT
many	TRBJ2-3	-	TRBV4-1	CASSRGPPTDTQYF	TGCGCCAGCAGCCGCGGCCCACCCACAGATACGCAGTATTTT
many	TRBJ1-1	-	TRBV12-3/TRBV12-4	CASSLAGPTEAFF	TGTGCCAGCAGTTTAGCAGGGCCCACTGAAGCTTTCTTT
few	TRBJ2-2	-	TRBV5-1	CASSRLGTGELFF	TGCGCCAGCAGCCGACTAGGCACCGGGGAGCTGTTTTTT
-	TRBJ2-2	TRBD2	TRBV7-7	CASSLRLANTGELFF	TGTGCTAGCAGCCTCCGACTAGCGAATACCGGGGAGCTGTTTTTT
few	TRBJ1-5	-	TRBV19	CATYPGGANQPQHF	TGTGCCACCTACCCGGGGGGGGCCAATCAGCCCCAGCATTTT
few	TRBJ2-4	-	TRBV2	CASSEQLLAKNIQYF	TGTGCCAGCAGTGAGCAGCTTTTAGCCAAAAACATTCAGTACTTC
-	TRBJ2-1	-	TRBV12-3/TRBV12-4	CASSFELTGEQFF	TGTGCCAGCAGTTTTGAGCTAACGGGTGAGCAGTTCTTC
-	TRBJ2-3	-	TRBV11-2	CASSPRGSGTDTQYF	TGTGCCAGCAGCCCTCGCGGCAGCGGCACAGATACGCAGTATTTT
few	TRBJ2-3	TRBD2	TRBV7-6	CASSLFQRGTDTQYF	TGTGCCAGCAGCTTATTTCAGCGGGGGACAGATACGCAGTATTTT
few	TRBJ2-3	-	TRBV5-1	CASSLGGTFPDTQYF	TGCGCCAGCAGCTTGGGCGGGACTTTCCCAGATACGCAGTATTTT
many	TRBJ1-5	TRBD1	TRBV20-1	CSAPPGQGDIQPQHF	TGCAGTGCTCCCCCGGGACAGGGGGATATTCAGCCCCAGCATTTT
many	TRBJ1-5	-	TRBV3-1	CASSQGRAQPQHF	TGTGCCAGCAGCCAGGGCAGGGCTCAGCCCCAGCATTTT
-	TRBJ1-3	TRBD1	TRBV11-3	CASSLKTGVTGNTIYF	TGTGCCAGCAGCCTTAAGACAGGGGTGACTGGAAACACCATATATTTT
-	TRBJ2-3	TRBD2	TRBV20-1	CSAASEIAGVRLSQYF	TGCAGTGCCGCCAGTGAGATAGCGGGAGTGAGGTTGTCGCAGTATTTT
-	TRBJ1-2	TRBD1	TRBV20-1	CSVLAGGSNYGYTF	TGCAGTGTTTTAGCAGGGGGATCTAACTATGGCTACACCTTC
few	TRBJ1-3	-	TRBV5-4	CASSSWTVSGNTIYF	TGTGCCAGCAGCTCCTGGACGGTCTCTGGAAACACCATATATTTT
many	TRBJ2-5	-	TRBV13	CASSSQQETQYF	TGTGCCAGCAGCTCACAACAAGAGACCCAGTACTTC
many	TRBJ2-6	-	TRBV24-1	CATSISGANVLTF	TGTGCCACCAGTATATCTGGGGCCAACGTCCTGACTTTC
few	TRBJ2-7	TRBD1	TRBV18	CASSPGTGERNEQYF	TGTGCCAGCTCACCAGGAACAGGGGAGAGGAACGAGCAGTACTTC
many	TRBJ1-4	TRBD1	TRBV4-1	CASCTGGSDEKLFF	TGCGCCAGCTGTACAGGGGGATCGGACGAAAAACTGTTTTTT
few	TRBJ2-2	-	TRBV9	CASTSLQTGELFF	TGTGCCAGCACCTCCTTGCAGACCGGGGAGCTGTTTTTT
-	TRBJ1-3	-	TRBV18	CASSPPSGNTIYF	TGTGCCAGCTCACCCCCCTCTGGAAACACCATATATTTT
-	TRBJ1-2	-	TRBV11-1	CASSLRQASNYGYTF	TGTGCCAGCAGCTTACGACAGGCCTCTAACTATGGCTACACCTTC
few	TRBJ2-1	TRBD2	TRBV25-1	CASSAGLAGANEQFF	TGTGCCAGCAGTGCAGGACTAGCGGGCGCCAATGAGCAGTTCTTC
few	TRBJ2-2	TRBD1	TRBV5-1	CASSSSQGAHGTGELFF	TGCGCCAGCAGCTCTTCTCAGGGGGCGCATGGCACCGGGGAGCTGTTTTTT
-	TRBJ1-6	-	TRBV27	CACSSTGWSYNSPLHF	TGTGCCTGCAGTAGCACAGGGTGGTCCTATAATTCACCCCTCCACTTT
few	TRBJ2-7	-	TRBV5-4	CASSRAGTGDYEQYF	TGTGCCAGCAGCCGAGCGGGGACAGGAGACTACGAGCAGTACTTC
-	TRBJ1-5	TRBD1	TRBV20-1	CSANVDRGRQPQHF	TGCAGTGCTAACGTAGACAGGGGAAGACAGCCCCAGCATTTT
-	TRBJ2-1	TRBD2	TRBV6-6	CASNRLASTYNEQFF	TGTGCCAGCAACAGACTAGCATCAACATACAATGAGCAGTTCTTC
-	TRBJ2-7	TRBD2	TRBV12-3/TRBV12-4	CASSSQTSGGQYEQYF	TGTGCCAGCAGTTCCCAGACTAGCGGGGGCCAATACGAGCAGTACTTC
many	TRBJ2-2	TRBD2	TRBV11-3	CASSLLAGAQNTGELFF	TGTGCCAGCAGCTTACTAGCGGGGGCCCAGAACACCGGGGAGCTGTTTTTT
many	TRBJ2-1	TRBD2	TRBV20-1	CSARAPDGRKYNEQFF	TGCAGTGCTAGAGCCCCGGACGGGAGGAAGTACAATGAGCAGTTCTTC
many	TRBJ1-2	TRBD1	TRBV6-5	CASSRGQGDGYTF	TGTGCCAGCAGCCGAGGACAGGGGGATGGCTACACCTTC
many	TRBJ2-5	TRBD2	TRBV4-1	CASSLGSSGGETQYF	TGCGCCAGCAGCCTCGGTAGTAGCGGGGGGGAGACCCAGTACTTC
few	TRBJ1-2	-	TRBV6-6	CASRPSMASYGYTF	TGTGCCAGCAGACCCTCGATGGCCAGTTATGGCTACACCTTC